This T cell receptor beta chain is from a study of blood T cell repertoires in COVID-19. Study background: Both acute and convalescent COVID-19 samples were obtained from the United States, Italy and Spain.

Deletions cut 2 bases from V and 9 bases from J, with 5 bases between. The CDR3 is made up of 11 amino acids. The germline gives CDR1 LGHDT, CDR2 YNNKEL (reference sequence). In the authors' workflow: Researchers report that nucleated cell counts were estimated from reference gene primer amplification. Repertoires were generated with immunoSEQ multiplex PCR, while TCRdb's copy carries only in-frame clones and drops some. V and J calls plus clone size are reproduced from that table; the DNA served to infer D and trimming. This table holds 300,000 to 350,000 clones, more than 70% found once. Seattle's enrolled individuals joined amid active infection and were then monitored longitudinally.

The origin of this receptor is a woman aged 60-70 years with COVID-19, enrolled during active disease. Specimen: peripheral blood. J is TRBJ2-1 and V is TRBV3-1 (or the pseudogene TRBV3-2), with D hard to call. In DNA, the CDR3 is TGTGCCAGCAGCCAATCAATTGAGCAGTTCTTC. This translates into CASSQSIEQFF.